This T cell receptor (beta chain) was obtained from a study of T cell responses to AZD1222 COVID-19 vaccine. Whether given at about 4 or about 12 weeks, second doses were pooled. Germline V gene lookup returns CDR1 SGHRS and CDR2 YFSETQ. The CDR3 totals 14 residues. The junction had 5 bases not matched to a gene; V was cut back by 4 bases and J by 6 bases. The table came from immunoSEQ multiplex PCR; TCRdb's copy has only in-frame clones and leaves some out. The table includes some 60,000 clones, around nine tenths detected once. Overall study findings and caveats: Repertoires were obtained only post-peak T cell response. Researchers report vaccine-associated CD4 TCRs spanning spike, with dominance at 160-218 and 743-854. Donors were mostly white British, more females; clonal diversity possibly underestimated.

This clone showed up just once. Antigen: not known. V gene TRBV5-1 combines with J gene TRBJ1-5, with TRBD1 matching 9 bases. The sequence derives from an adult who received the AZD1222 COVID-19 vaccine. This material consisted of peripheral blood, taken 28 days after the second AZD1222 dose. The chain's CDR3 is CASSVTGGVQPQHF. The CDR3 bases are TGCGCCAGCAGCGTCACAGGGGGCGTTCAGCCCCAGCATTTT.